The rows below give T cell receptor beta chains drawn from one sample of a study of cytomegalovirus exposure and HLA in healthy donors. TCRdb's copy holds only in-frame clones and misses some; the assay was immunoSEQ multiplex PCR. The sample contains approximately 79,000 clones, around 79% of which appear only once. Source material: PBMCs. All receptors come from a male donor in good health and CMV-seropositive. CDR3s include the opening cysteine and the closing phenylalanine or tryptophan. The D gene is left open where the match is weak. Not every row has a clone size; where given, it reads once, few, many or a size class.

v_gene	abundance	d_gene	j_gene	CDR3aa	CDR3nt
TRBV5-6	few	-	TRBJ2-7	CASSRGQRPYEQYF	TGTGCCAGCAGCCGAGGACAGAGACCCTACGAGCAGTACTTC
TRBV30	-	-	TRBJ1-5	CAWSHVWAEYSNQPQHF	TGTGCCTGGAGTCACGTGTGGGCAGAGTATAGCAATCAGCCCCAGCATTTT
TRBV27	-	-	TRBJ2-1	CASSPSVGSSYNEQFF	TGTGCCAGCAGCCCCAGTGTAGGGAGCTCCTACAATGAGCAGTTCTTC
TRBV5-1	once	-	TRBJ2-7	CASSLGGAKEQYF	TGCGCCAGCAGCCTTGGGGGGGCGAAGGAGCAGTACTTC
TRBV5-5	-	-	TRBJ2-7	CASSGTASREQYF	TGTGCCAGCAGCGGAACAGCCTCCAGGGAGCAGTACTTC
TRBV27	few	TRBD2	TRBJ2-5	CASSLSLRGRGETQYF	TGTGCCAGCAGTTTGAGTCTCCGCGGGAGGGGGGAGACCCAGTACTTC
TRBV19	once	-	TRBJ2-2	CASSIGGRVTGELFF	TGTGCCAGTAGTATAGGAGGCAGGGTGACCGGGGAGCTGTTTTTT
TRBV13	-	TRBD1	TRBJ2-1	CASSPGQGAYEQFF	TGTGCCAGCAGCCCGGGACAGGGGGCTTATGAGCAGTTCTTC
TRBV5-6	-	-	TRBJ1-1	CASTWDGGAGQAFF	TGTGCCAGCACGTGGGACGGGGGTGCGGGTCAAGCTTTCTTT
TRBV7-2	-	TRBD1	TRBJ1-6	CASGLSGTANSPLHF	TGTGCCAGCGGGTTATCCGGGACAGCCAATTCACCCCTCCACTTT
TRBV6-6	-	-	TRBJ2-7	CASSPRGGGEQYF	TGTGCCAGCAGTCCGCGGGGAGGAGGCGAGCAGTACTTC